This T cell receptor beta chain was sequenced in a study of T cells in Graves' hyperthyroidism and ophthalmopathy. CDR1 LNHDA and CDR2 SQIVND come from the germline V gene (reference sequence). Trimming left V 5 bases short and J 6 bases short, with 14 bases between. The CDR3 consists of 13 residues. This clonotype appeared many times. RNA transcripts yielded amplified TCR beta CDR3 regions. Carried out on the TCR CDR3, a first-round RT-PCR used the HTBI primer set. TCRdb reprocessed the multiplex PCR reads with MiXCR, giving one entry per CDR3 protein. The data show 370,000 or so distinct CDR3 sequences, with approximately 25% seen just once and roughly 70% held by the top ten.

This clonotype was sampled from a man in his fifties or sixties with Graves' hyperthyroidism. The V gene is TRBV19, the J gene TRBJ2-7; maybe TRBD2 (6 bases). Source material: blood. The CDR3 DNA follows: TGTGCCAGTAGTCAAGGGACTTGGAGCGAGCAGTACTTC. Residues: CASSQGTWSEQYF.